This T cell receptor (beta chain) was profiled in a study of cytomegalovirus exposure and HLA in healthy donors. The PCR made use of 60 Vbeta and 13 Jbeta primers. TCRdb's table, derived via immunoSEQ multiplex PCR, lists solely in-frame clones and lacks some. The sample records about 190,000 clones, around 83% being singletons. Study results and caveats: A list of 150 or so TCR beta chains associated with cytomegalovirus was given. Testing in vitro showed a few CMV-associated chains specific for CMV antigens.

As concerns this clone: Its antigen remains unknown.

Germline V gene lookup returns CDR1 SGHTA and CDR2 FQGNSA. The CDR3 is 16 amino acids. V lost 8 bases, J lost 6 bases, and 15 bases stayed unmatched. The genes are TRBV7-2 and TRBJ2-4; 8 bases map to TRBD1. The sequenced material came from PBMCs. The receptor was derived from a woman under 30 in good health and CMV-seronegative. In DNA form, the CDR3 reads TGTGCCAGCTGCCCCCAGGGGGCGAGTCTCGGAAACATTCAGTACTTC. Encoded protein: CASCPQGASLGNIQYF.